These 27 T cell receptor beta chains were sequenced from one sample in a study of shared clonotypes between healthy human individuals. Sequenced by immunoSEQ multiplex PCR; TCRdb stores in-frame clones only, minus some. The table shows over 1.5 million clones, with around 98% occurring only once. Input material: naive CD4+ T cells sorted from blood. Subset indicated: CD45RA+ positively selected. The source of these receptors is a man aged 30-40 years in good health.

The rearrangement uses TRBV5-1 and TRBJ2-2; tentative D call: TRBD2 (5 bases). Between the trimmed V and J ends, which lost 3 bases and 6 bases, there was a span of 9 bases. In germline, CDR1 is SGHRS, CDR2 YFSETQ. The CDR3 loop spans 13 amino acids. CDR3 region: CASSSVGAGELFF. The CDR3 DNA reads TGCGCCAGCAGCTCGGTCGGGGCCGGGGAGCTGTTTTTT.

The V and J genes are TRBV29-1 and TRBJ2-7; no reliable D call. Germline CDR1 SQVTM, CDR2 ANQGSEA. This CDR3 has 11 residues. Written as DNA, the CDR3 is TGCAGTCGATCGTCTCCCTACGAGCAGTACTTC. Translating it yields CSRSSPYEQYF.

The gene calls are TRBV28 and TRBJ2-7, with D maybe TRBD1 (6 bases). CDR3 size: 14 residues. V dropped 6 bases and J dropped 4 bases, with 16 bases sitting between them. CDR1 is MDHEN and CDR2 is SYDVKM in the germline V gene. The CDR3 bases are TGTGCCAGCAGCACCCCTGACAGGTCGTACGAGCAGTACTTC. The encoded protein is CASSTPDRSYEQYF.

V gene TRBV29-1 combines with J gene TRBJ1-1, with 9 bases matching TRBD1. The V gene end was trimmed by 3 bases and the J gene end by 5 bases; junction bases not matched to a gene: 4. The CDR3 sequence is 13 residues long. Germline CDR1 and CDR2: SQVTM and ANQGSEA. The CDR3 reads CSVEGTGLTEAFF. The CDR3, as DNA: TGCAGCGTTGAGGGGACAGGGTTGACTGAAGCTTTCTTT.

With regard to this clone: Additional DNA sequences in this sample encode the identical CDR3. The CDR3 nucleotides read TGCGCCAGCAGTGAATCCGGAACCGGGGAGCTGTTTTTT. It specifies CASSESGTGELFF. The V and J genes are TRBV10-1 and TRBJ2-2; D not certain. The germline V and J ends were trimmed by 3 bases and 5 bases, with 7 bases remaining between them. The germline V gene has CDR1 WNHNN and CDR2 SYGVQD (reference sequence). The CDR3 is 13 residues long.

The chain combines TRBV28 with TRBJ1-2, with a tentative D call TRBD1 (5 bases). The germline CDR1 and CDR2 sequences are MDHEN and SYDVKM. V shed 4 bases and J shed 5 bases, with 11 bases lying between them. CDR3 length: 13 residues. The DNA of the CDR3 is TGTGCCAGCAGTTACGGGGACCGGTATGGCTACACCTTC. It translates to CASSYGDRYGYTF.

Turning to this clone: Other DNA sequences in this specimen translate into the identical CDR3. The genes are TRBV11-2 and TRBJ2-7; 10 nucleotides align to TRBD1. The J segment lost 0 bases and the V segment lost 5 bases, leaving 1 base of the junction unmatched. The CDR3 has 14 residues. CDR1 is SGHAT and CDR2 is FQNNGV in the germline V gene. The CDR3 coding sequence is TGTGCCAGCAGCCGGGACAGGGGCTCCTACGAGCAGTACTTC. Amino acids: CASSRDRGSYEQYF. Complete variable domain (other parts from reference TRBV11-2 and TRBJ2-7): EAGVAQSPRYKIIEKRQSVAFWCNPISGHATLYWYQQILGQGPKLLIQFQNNGVVDDSQLPKDRFSAERLKGVDSTLKIQPAKLEDSAVYLCASSRDRGSYEQYFGPGTRLTVT.

The CDR3 is CASSLDGGDTQYF. CDR3 nucleotide sequence: TGTGCCAGCAGCTTAGATGGGGGAGATACGCAGTATTTT. The V and J genes are TRBV7-2 and TRBJ2-3, with D perhaps being TRBD1 or TRBD2 (5 bases each). Germline CDR1 reads SGHTA; CDR2 reads FQGNSA. Trimming pared 1 base from V and 5 bases from J, leaving 7 bases between. There are 13 residues in the CDR3. Full variable domain (remainder filled in from reference TRBV7-2 and TRBJ2-3): GAGVSQSPSNKVTEKGKDVELRCDPISGHTALYWYRQSLGQGLEFLIYFQGNSAPDKSGLPSDRFSAERTGGSVSTLTIQRTQQEDSAVYLCASSLDGGDTQYFGPGTRLTVL.

This chain connects TRBV7-9 to TRBJ1-3, with a possible D match to TRBD1 (5 bases). From germline, CDR1 is SEHNR and CDR2 FQNEAQ (reference sequence). Trimming took 11 bases from V and 0 from J, leaving 17 bases between them. This CDR3 comprises 15 residues. CDR3: CALTNQGDSGNTIYF. The CDR3 nucleotides are TGTGCCTTAACAAACCAGGGTGACTCTGGAAACACCATATATTTT.

The V call is TRBV2, the J call TRBJ2-1; 10 bases match TRBD2. After removal of 8 bases from V and 8 bases from J, the junction contained 9 bases not matched to a gene. CDR1 is SNHLY, CDR2 FYNNEI, per germline. The CDR3 is 14 residues long. The CDR3 is CASLSGRAWDEQFF. CDR3 coding DNA: TGTGCCAGCCTAAGCGGGAGGGCCTGGGATGAGCAGTTCTTC.

The chain employs TRBV14 and TRBJ2-5; D is perhaps TRBD1 or TRBD2 (5 bases each). The CDR3 loop spans 13 amino acids. CDR1 SGHDN and CDR2 FVKESK come from the germline V gene. Between the trimmed V and J ends, which lost 6 bases and 5 bases, there was a span of 13 bases. DNA for the CDR3: TGTGCCAGCAGTCCGACGGGGCGGGAGACCCAGTACTTC. Its protein is CASSPTGRETQYF.

This rearrangement joins TRBV18 to TRBJ1-2; 8 bases align to TRBD1. Germline values: CDR1 KGHSH, CDR2 LQKENI. The junction had 16 bases not matched to a gene; V was cut back by 6 bases and J by 4 bases. This CDR3 comprises 17 residues. CDR3 residues: CASSPLFPGQESYGYTF. The CDR3 region has the DNA TGTGCCAGCTCTCCTTTATTTCCGGGACAGGAAAGCTATGGCTACACCTTC.

A remark on this clone: This same CDR3 is encoded by further DNA sequences in the sample. This chain links TRBV18 with TRBJ2-5, with D hard to call. Germline CDR1 and CDR2: KGHSH and LQKENI. V was pared by 3 bases and J by 4 bases, with 6 bases between. The CDR3 is 12 amino acids. The CDR3 coding sequence is TGTGCCAGCTCACCGGAACGAGAGACCCAGTACTTC. Protein product: CASSPERETQYF.

This chain uses TRBV5-1 with TRBJ2-5; tentatively, D is TRBD1 (6 bases). The V and J ends lost 4 bases and 7 bases respectively, with 17 bases between them. There are 14 residues in the CDR3. Germline loops: CDR1 SGHRS, CDR2 YFSETQ. The CDR3 bases are TGCGCCAGCAGCCAAAGGACAGAGCGGCCGACCCAGTACTTC. This codes for CASSQRTERPTQYF.

About this clone: One end of the junction fails to match germline, which may point to a read error. The chain joins TRBV18 to TRBJ2-7, with 9 bases lining up with TRBD1. The V gene's germline CDR1 is KGHSH and CDR2 LQKENI. The CDR3 has 12 residues. CDR3 residues: CASSPTGQGPIF. CDR3 coding DNA: TGTGCCAGCTCACCAACCGGACAGGGGCCCATCTTC.

The count of this clone is one. V and J are TRBV27 and TRBJ2-5; no firm D call. CDR1 MNHEY and CDR2 SMNVEV come from the germline V gene (reference sequence). The CDR3 runs to 15 residues. V was trimmed by 6 bases and J by 0 bases, leaving 14 bases between them. The CDR3 here is CASSTFPRYQETQYF. The DNA of the CDR3 is TGTGCCAGCAGCACCTTCCCCCGTTACCAAGAGACCCAGTACTTC.

The chain recombines TRBV2 with TRBJ1-2, with TRBD1 matching over 8 bases. Germline CDR1 is SNHLY and CDR2 is FYNNEI. V lost 3 bases and J lost 3; bases outside the gene matches: 12. The CDR3 spans 17 residues. CDR3 protein: CASSELGSGGDYYGYTF. CDR3 nucleotide sequence: TGTGCCAGCAGTGAGCTTGGGTCAGGGGGCGATTACTATGGCTACACCTTC.

The chain links TRBV27 to TRBJ2-3; D is uncertain. This CDR3 is built from 12 residues. Germline assignment: CDR1 MNHEY and CDR2 SMNVEV (reference sequence). Trimming pared 3 bases from V and 3 bases from J, leaving 4 bases between. The CDR3 is CASSFNTDTQYF. In nucleotides, the CDR3 is TGTGCCAGCAGTTTTAATACAGATACGCAGTATTTT.

CDR3 loop: CASSRGADQETQYF. The CDR3 DNA is TGTGCCAGCAGCCGCGGGGCCGACCAAGAGACCCAGTACTTC. The V and J genes are TRBV7-2 and TRBJ2-5, with D perhaps matching TRBD2 (6 bases). Between the trimmed V and J ends, which lost 5 bases and 0 bases, there was a span of 10 bases. The CDR3 is 14 residues long. The germline CDR1 and CDR2 sequences are SGHTA and FQGNSA.

The gene calls are TRBV5-1 and TRBJ1-2; D is uncertain. CDR1 is SGHRS and CDR2 is YFSETQ in the germline V gene. Trimming pared 0 bases from V and 5 bases from J, leaving 11 bases between. The CDR3 runs to 14 residues. The CDR3 nucleotides are TGCGCCAGCAGCTTGGAAAACGGGGAATATGGCTACACCTTC. As protein: CASSLENGEYGYTF.

The CDR3 DNA reads as TGTGCCAGCAGCTTAGCGCCGGGAACTGAAGCTTTCTTT. Translating gives CASSLAPGTEAFF. The chain is built from TRBV7-6 and TRBJ1-1; D unresolved. Trimming stripped 0 bases from V and 5 bases from J, with 7 bases between. Per the germline V gene, CDR1 is SGHVS and CDR2 is FNYEAQ. The CDR3 spans 13 residues.

The chain uses TRBV28 and TRBJ1-2, with D uncertain. Germline CDR1 is MDHEN and CDR2 is SYDVKM. This CDR3 is built from 13 residues. V lost 10 bases to trimming and J lost 8 bases, with 20 bases between them. The CDR3, as DNA: TGTGCCACCAAGGGTCCCCTGATTCGAGGCTACACCTTC. Amino acids: CATKGPLIRGYTF.

This chain joins TRBV5-1 and TRBJ1-2; D gene unclear. Germline CDR1 SGHRS, CDR2 YFSETQ. With 3 bases removed from V and 0 bases from J, the gap between germline ends came to 9 bases. CDR3 length equals 14 residues. CDR3 coding DNA: TGCGCCAGCAGCTACCGCTCCCCTAACTATGGCTACACCTTC. Its protein product is CASSYRSPNYGYTF.

CDR3 residues: CASSAIQGPFPNEQFF. CDR3 nucleotides: TGTGCCAGCAGCGCGATTCAGGGGCCCTTCCCCAATGAGCAGTTCTTC. The chain uses TRBV7-8 and TRBJ2-1; D is possibly TRBD1 (6 bases). V dropped 5 bases and J dropped 6 bases, with 20 bases sitting between them. The CDR3 covers 16 residues. Per the germline V gene, CDR1 is SGHVS and CDR2 is FQNEAQ. The complete variable domain, with remaining parts taken from reference TRBV7-8 and TRBJ2-1, reads GAGVSQSPRYKVAKRGQDVALRCDPISGHVSLFWYQQALGQGPEFLTYFQNEAQLDKSGLPSDRFFAERPEGSVSTLKIQRTQQEDSAVYLCASSAIQGPFPNEQFFGPGTRLTVL.

This chain links TRBV5-5 with TRBJ2-1; 10 bases match TRBD2. V shed 4 bases, J shed 3 bases, and the junction held 7 bases outside the gene matches. The CDR3 has 16 residues. Germline V gene sequence: CDR1 SGHKS, CDR2 YYEKEE (reference sequence). CDR3 sequence (DNA): TGTGCCAGCAGCCTCATAGCGGGGGGCTTCTACAATGAGCAGTTCTTC. Protein product: CASSLIAGGFYNEQFF.

This chain uses TRBV6-6 with TRBJ1-5; D is unclear. The CDR3 consists of 13 residues. Germline lookup yields CDR1 MNHNY and CDR2 SVGAGI (reference sequence). Trimming left V 6 bases short and J 2 bases short, with 8 bases between. The CDR3 loop is CASSHVGNQPQHF. CDR3 bases: TGTGCCAGCAGCCACGTTGGCAATCAGCCCCAGCATTTT.

This chain uses TRBV5-1 with TRBJ2-1; TRBD2 agrees at 7 bases. Unmatched junction bases numbered 6, after V lost 1 base and J lost 2 bases. The CDR3 has 16 amino acids. Per germline, CDR1 SGHRS and CDR2 YFSETQ. This CDR3 is CASSLIAGVTYNEQFF. Written as DNA, the CDR3 is TGCGCCAGCAGCTTGATCGCGGGAGTCACCTACAATGAGCAGTTCTTC.